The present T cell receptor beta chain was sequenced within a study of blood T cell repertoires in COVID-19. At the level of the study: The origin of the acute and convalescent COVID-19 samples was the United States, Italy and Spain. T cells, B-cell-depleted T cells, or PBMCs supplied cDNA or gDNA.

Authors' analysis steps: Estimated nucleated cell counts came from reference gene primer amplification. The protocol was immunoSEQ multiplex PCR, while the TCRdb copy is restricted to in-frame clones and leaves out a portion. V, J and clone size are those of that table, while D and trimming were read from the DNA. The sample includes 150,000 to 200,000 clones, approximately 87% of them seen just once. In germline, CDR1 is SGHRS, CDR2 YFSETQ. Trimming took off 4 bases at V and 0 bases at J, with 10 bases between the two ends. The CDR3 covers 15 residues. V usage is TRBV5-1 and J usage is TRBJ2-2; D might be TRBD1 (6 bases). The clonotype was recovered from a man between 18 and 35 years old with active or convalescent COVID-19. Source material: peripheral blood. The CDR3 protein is CASSTGQPNTGELFF. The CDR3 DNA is TGCGCCAGCAGCACCGGACAGCCGAACACCGGGGAGCTGTTTTTT.